The 18 T cell receptor beta chains presented below share a single source sample, sequenced in a study of identical twins. TCRdb re-analysed the 5' RACE reads in MiXCR, keeping a single row per CDR3 protein. The data show about 520,000 distinct CDR3 sequences, around 20% seen once. The data also belong to a second study, concerning T cells expressing NK-cell markers.

The sample consisted of CD4+ T cells sorted from blood. These receptors were collected from a woman aged 18-29 years in good health.

The chain links TRBV4-3 to TRBJ2-7; TRBD1 agrees at 9 bases. Germline V gene data show CDR1 as LGHNA and CDR2 as YSLEER. The J segment lost 2 bases and the V segment lost 5 bases, leaving 4 bases of the junction unmatched. This CDR3 has 14 residues. CDR3 DNA: TGCGCCAGCAGCTCCAGGACAGGGGCCTACGAGCAGTACTTC. Protein: CASSSRTGAYEQYF.

The V call is TRBV6-1, the J call TRBJ2-1, with 11 bases fitting TRBD2. The CDR3 has 15 residues. The V segment lost 9 bases and the J segment 5 bases; nucleotides outside the gene matches: 9. Germline V CDR1 and CDR2: MNHNS, SASEGT. CDR3 sequence reads: CASSRLAGFNNEQFF. The CDR3 coding sequence is TGTGCCAGTTCCCGACTAGCGGGATTTAACAATGAGCAGTTCTTC.

This clonotype was counted between two and nine times. This chain connects TRBV29-1 to TRBJ1-2; no definite D call. V lost 3 bases to trimming and J lost 8 bases, with 13 bases between them. Germline CDR1 is SQVTM and CDR2 is ANQGSEA. CDR3 size: 12 residues. The CDR3 here is CSVEDANRGYTF. CDR3 nucleotides: TGCAGCGTTGAGGATGCGAATCGCGGCTACACCTTC. The full variable domain, in which reference TRBV29-1 and TRBJ1-2 provide the parts outside the CDR3, is SAVISQKPSRDICQRGTSLTIQCQVDSQVTMMFWYRQQPGQSLTLIATANQGSEATYESGFVIDKFPISRPNLTFSTLTVSNMSPEDSSIYLCSVEDANRGYTFGSGTRLTVV.

The chain carries TRBV27 and TRBJ1-6, with TRBD1 matching over 7 bases. V lost 5 bases to trimming and J lost 10 bases; unmatched junction nucleotides: 8. Germline CDR1 reads MNHEY; CDR2 reads SMNVEV (reference sequence). This CDR3 region has 14 residues. CDR3 nucleotides: TGTGCCAGCAGTCCCAGACAGGGAGGATCACCCCTCCACTTT. It specifies CASSPRQGGSPLHF.

This clonotype was counted only a few times. This rearrangement joins TRBV7-8 to TRBJ2-3, with 9 bases matching TRBD2. Germline CDR1 SGHVS, CDR2 FQNEAQ. The J segment lost 7 bases and the V segment lost 3 bases, leaving 11 bases of the junction unmatched. The CDR3 has 16 amino acids. The CDR3 DNA sequence: TGTGCCAGCAGCTTTGCCACCGGGACTAGCCACCATACGCAGTATTTT. The encoded protein is CASSFATGTSHHTQYF.

This clonotype was recorded a few times. The gene calls are TRBV20-1 and TRBJ1-1; 8 bases match TRBD1. Germline V lookup: CDR1 DFQATT, CDR2 SNEGSKA (reference sequence). With 0 bases clipped from V and 4 bases from J, the junction kept 7 bases outside the gene matches. The CDR3 has 15 amino acids. CDR3 amino acids: CSARDNRGASTEAFF. The CDR3 coding sequence is TGCAGTGCTAGAGATAACAGGGGGGCGAGCACTGAAGCTTTCTTT.

The chain couples TRBV6-2 or TRBV6-3 to TRBJ2-2; no firm D call. Trimming shortened V by 6 bases and J by 8 bases, and 7 bases separated the two germline ends. This CDR3 has 11 amino acids. The germline V gene encodes CDR1 MNHEY and CDR2 SVGEGT. The CDR3 region has the DNA TGTGCCAGCAGCTCCCGGGGGGAGCTGTTTTTT. It yields the protein CASSSRGELFF.

The sample holds many counts of this clonotype. The chain carries TRBV29-1 and TRBJ1-2; D gene ambiguous. This CDR3 spans 12 amino acids. Trimming left V 5 bases short and J 3 bases short, with 10 bases between. Per germline, CDR1 SQVTM and CDR2 ANQGSEA. The CDR3 nucleotides are TGCAGCGTTAATAAGGGTGACTATGGCTACACCTTC. Translating gives CSVNKGDYGYTF.

The V gene is TRBV6-5, the J gene TRBJ2-1, with D maybe TRBD1 (6 bases). There are 14 residues in the CDR3. The germline V gene has CDR1 MNHEY and CDR2 SVGAGI. V dropped 0 bases and J dropped 7 bases, with 10 bases sitting between them. The CDR3 nucleotides are TGTGCCAGCAGTTACTCGGAGCAGGGGAATGAGCAGTTCTTC. This translates into CASSYSEQGNEQFF.

The chain has TRBV28 and TRBJ2-7, with TRBD2 as a possible D gene (5 bases). The V gene's germline CDR1 is MDHEN and CDR2 SYDVKM. Trimming took off 4 bases at V and 4 bases at J, with 17 bases between the two ends. The CDR3 totals 15 residues. CDR3 in amino acids: CASSSPGKGAYEQYF. The DNA for the CDR3 is TGTGCCAGCAGTTCCCCTGGGAAGGGAGCGTACGAGCAGTACTTC.

The rearrangement uses TRBV20-1 and TRBJ2-7, with 10 bases identical to TRBD1. After removal of 6 bases from V and 3 bases from J, the junction contained 8 bases not matched to a gene. CDR1 and CDR2 (germline): DFQATT, SNEGSKA (reference sequence). The CDR3 covers 14 residues. The CDR3, as DNA: TGCAGTGCCAGACGGGACAGGGGCATCTACGAGCAGTACTTC. The encoded protein is CSARRDRGIYEQYF.

This clonotype came up a few times. This rearrangement joins TRBV7-3 to TRBJ1-2; 8 bases are shared with TRBD1. Germline assignment: CDR1 SGHTA and CDR2 FQGTGA. The CDR3 extends over 12 amino acids. Germline trimming cut 2 bases from V and 8 bases from J; bases unmatched to any gene: 1. CDR3 sequence: CASSLQGAGYTF. The CDR3 nucleotides are TGTGCCAGCAGCTTACAGGGGGCCGGCTACACCTTC.

This sequence joins TRBV18 and TRBJ2-3; D call uncertain. Trimming removed 0 bases at V and 3 bases at J, with 7 bases between. CDR3 length equals 14 residues. Germline V CDR1 and CDR2: KGHSH, LQKENI. The CDR3 coding sequence is TGTGCCAGCTCACCACCAGGTTGGACAGATACGCAGTATTTT. It specifies CASSPPGWTDTQYF.

Only a few counts were recorded for this clonotype. The chain combines TRBV10-3 with TRBJ1-5; D unclear. The CDR3 contains 13 residues. Germline loops: CDR1 ENHRY, CDR2 SYGVKD. V lost 6 bases to trimming and J lost 5 bases, with 11 bases between them. The CDR3 nucleotides are TGTGCCATCAGCCGAAACACAGATCAGCCCCAGCATTTT. Protein sequence: CAISRNTDQPQHF.

The chain recombines TRBV20-1 with TRBJ1-2, with D unresolved. V shed 0 bases and J shed 4 bases, with 9 bases lying between them. This CDR3 has 13 amino acids. CDR1 DFQATT and CDR2 SNEGSKA come from the germline V gene (reference sequence). The CDR3 here is CSARDVKGYGYTF. Written as DNA, the CDR3 is TGCAGTGCTAGAGATGTAAAGGGCTATGGCTACACCTTC.

This sequence joins TRBV12-3 or TRBV12-4 and TRBJ2-7, with D possibly being TRBD1 or TRBD2 (6 bases each). V lost 2 bases and J lost 0, with 11 bases in between. The CDR3 is 15 residues long. The CDR3: CASSLRGQFSYEQYF. The CDR3 region has the DNA TGTGCCAGCAGTTTACGGGGGCAGTTCTCCTACGAGCAGTACTTC.

The chain couples TRBV3-1 to TRBJ1-2; D uncertain. The CDR3 loop spans 14 amino acids. Deletions cut 5 bases from V and 6 bases from J, with 16 bases between. In germline, CDR1 is LGHDT, CDR2 YNNKEL (reference sequence). CDR3 DNA sequence: TGTGCCAGCAGCTCACCTCGTCCGGGAAATGGCTACACCTTC. This translates into CASSSPRPGNGYTF.

This chain joins TRBV4-1 and TRBJ2-1, with D maybe TRBD2 (6 bases). The germline V gene has CDR1 MGHRA and CDR2 YSYEKL. V was pared by 0 bases and J by 0 bases, with 9 bases between. The CDR3 runs to 16 residues. Written as DNA, the CDR3 is TGCGCCAGCAGCCAAGATCTAGCGAACTCCTACAATGAGCAGTTCTTC. Translating it yields CASSQDLANSYNEQFF.